This passage covers 18 T cell receptor beta chains from one sample sequenced in a study of Graves' ophthalmopathy and Graves' hyperthyroidism. Amplification of the TCR beta CDR3 regions used RNA transcripts (as template). Second-round multiplex PCR came after first-round RT-PCR with HTBI primers. TCRdb independently ran MiXCR on the multiplex PCR reads; one entry per CDR3 protein. This table has 400,000 or so distinct CDR3 sequences, 17% appearing once. Source material: peripheral blood. The receptor set was obtained from an adult woman with stable Graves' hyperthyroidism.

This clonotype was detected many times. The chain couples TRBV19 to TRBJ1-5, with TRBD1 as a possible D gene (6 bases). The CDR3 runs 16 residues. Germline-derived CDR1 and CDR2 are LNHDA and SQIVND (reference sequence). V dropped 5 bases and J dropped 1 base, with 15 bases sitting between them. This CDR3 reads CASSPRGGASNQPQHF. In DNA, the CDR3 is TGTGCCAGTAGTCCCCGGGGGGGGGCAAGCAATCAGCCCCAGCATTTT.

This clonotype was counted at least ten times. This chain links TRBV2 with TRBJ2-5; no reliable D call. The germline gives CDR1 SNHLY, CDR2 FYNNEI. The V end lost 1 base, the J end lost 4 bases, and 13 bases lay between the germline ends. The CDR3 runs to 15 residues. Written as DNA, the CDR3 is TGTGCCAGCAGTGAAGGAAGGCGTAGTCGAGAGACCCAGTACTTC. Protein product: CASSEGRRSRETQYF.

In its sample, this clonotype was seen many times. Just one base apart from a much larger clone, this may be a read error. V and J are TRBV11-2 and TRBJ1-1; D is perhaps TRBD1 (6 bases). This CDR3 region has 13 residues. From germline, CDR1 is SGHAT and CDR2 FQNNGV. Trimming took off 8 bases at V and 1 base at J, with 11 bases between the two ends. CDR3 amino acids: CASRKTGNTEAFF. CDR3 sequence (DNA): TGTGCCAGCCGCAAGACAGGGAACACTGAAGCTTTCTTT. The whole variable domain, remainder taken from reference TRBV11-2 and TRBJ1-1, is EAGVAQSPRYKIIEKRQSVAFWCNPISGHATLYWYQQILGQGPKLLIQFQNNGVVDDSQLPKDRFSAERLKGVDSTLKIQPAKLEDSAVYLCASRKTGNTEAFFGQGTRLTVV.

This clonotype was found many times. The V gene is TRBV6-1, the J gene TRBJ2-6, with a weak D call TRBD1 (6 bases). The CDR3 is 15 residues long. V was shortened by 8 bases and J by 0 bases, with 11 bases between the two germline ends. Germline lookup yields CDR1 MNHNS and CDR2 SASEGT. CDR3 amino acids: CASSKQGSGANVLTF. In DNA, the CDR3 is TGTGCCAGCTCAAAACAGGGCTCTGGGGCCAACGTCCTGACTTTC.

This clonotype was seen ten or more times. J is TRBJ1-2 and V is TRBV16; D remains ambiguous. Trimming removed 1 base from V and 8 bases from J, with 17 bases in between. The length of the CDR3 is 15 residues. CDR1 KGHSY and CDR2 FQNENV come from the germline V gene. This CDR3 is CASSQLSPGILGYTF. The CDR3 DNA reads as TGTGCCAGCAGCCAATTGTCACCTGGGATTCTGGGCTACACCTTC.

This clonotype has ten or more counts. The chain uses TRBV6-2 or TRBV6-3 and TRBJ2-5; a possible D gene is TRBD2 (6 bases). The CDR3 has 13 amino acids. Trimming took 6 bases from V and 2 from J, leaving 10 bases between them. Looked up from germline, CDR1 is MNHEY and CDR2 is SVGEGT. This CDR3 reads CASREGRQETQYF. CDR3 DNA: TGTGCCAGCAGGGAGGGCCGACAAGAGACCCAGTACTTC.

This clonotype has at least ten counts. V is TRBV6-5 and J is TRBJ1-2; D call uncertain. Germline V gene lookup returns CDR1 MNHEY and CDR2 SVGAGI. The CDR3 contains 13 residues. Trimming shortened V by 3 bases and J by 4 bases, and 9 bases separated the two germline ends. Here the CDR3 reads CASSYRDSYGYTF. CDR3 DNA sequence: TGTGCCAGCAGTTATAGGGATAGCTATGGCTACACCTTC.

At least ten counts were recorded for this clonotype. The chain has TRBV5-1 and TRBJ2-5, with 7 positions matching TRBD1. This CDR3 contains 15 residues. The V segment lost 0 bases and the J segment 1 base; nucleotides outside the gene matches: 3. CDR1 and CDR2 from the germline V gene are SGHRS and YFSETQ. The chain's CDR3 is CASSLAGQVQETQYF. For the CDR3, the DNA is TGCGCCAGCAGCTTGGCCGGACAGGTCCAAGAGACCCAGTACTTC.

The chain joins TRBV27 to TRBJ2-5, with D possibly TRBD2 on 5 matching bases. The CDR3 extends over 13 amino acids. V dropped 3 bases and J dropped 5 bases, with 10 bases sitting between them. The germline gives CDR1 MNHEY, CDR2 SMNVEV (reference sequence). The CDR3 nucleotides read TGTGCCAGCAGTTTCGCGGGCCGGGAGACCCAGTACTTC. Residues: CASSFAGRETQYF.

V gene TRBV6-2 or TRBV6-3 combines with J gene TRBJ2-5; 10 bases agree with TRBD2. From germline, CDR1 is MNHEY and CDR2 SVGEGT. This CDR3 has 16 amino acids. V lost 4 bases and J lost 5; bases outside the gene matches: 10. The CDR3 protein is CASSWRTSGAGETQYF. CDR3 in DNA: TGTGCCAGCAGTTGGAGGACTAGCGGAGCCGGCGAGACCCAGTACTTC.

This clonotype appeared many times. The V call is TRBV15, the J call TRBJ2-5; D not resolved. CDR3 size: 14 residues. The germline V gene has CDR1 LNHNV and CDR2 YYDKDF (reference sequence). With 1 base removed from V and 3 bases from J, the gap between germline ends came to 9 bases. CDR3 loop: CATSRVWGEETQYF. The DNA of the CDR3 is TGTGCCACCAGCAGAGTCTGGGGTGAAGAGACCCAGTACTTC.

This clonotype has a count of ten or more. The V gene is TRBV6-5, the J gene TRBJ2-5, with 7 nucleotides matching TRBD1. Per the germline V gene, CDR1 is MNHEY and CDR2 is SVGAGI. CDR3 size: 16 residues. V lost 3 bases, J lost 5 bases, and 12 bases stayed unmatched. The CDR3 is CASSYLTGTVEETQYF. In DNA form, the CDR3 reads TGTGCCAGCAGTTATCTAACCGGGACAGTGGAGGAGACCCAGTACTTC.

This clonotype was seen only a few times. The chain combines TRBV28 with TRBJ2-5, with D perhaps assigned TRBD1 or TRBD2 (6 bases each). Germline CDR1 reads MDHEN; CDR2 reads SYDVKM. The V end lost 6 bases, the J end lost 4 bases, and 15 bases lay between the germline ends. The CDR3 covers 14 residues. The CDR3 reads CASSERGGGETQYF. In DNA, the CDR3 is TGTGCCAGCAGCGAAAGAGGGGGAGGAGAGACCCAGTACTTC.

The chain carries TRBV12-3 or TRBV12-4 and TRBJ1-1; possible D gene TRBD1, 5 bases. V was shortened by 7 bases and J by 0 bases, with 12 bases between the two germline ends. CDR3 length: 14 residues. CDR3 region: CASNPDSMNTEAFF. The CDR3 bases are TGTGCCAGCAACCCAGACAGTATGAACACTGAAGCTTTCTTT.

This clonotype occurred many times. The chain is built from TRBV29-1 and TRBJ1-2; a weak D match, TRBD1 (6 bases). Germline-derived CDR1 and CDR2 are SQVTM and ANQGSEA. This CDR3 contains 14 residues. V dropped 4 bases and J dropped 6 bases, with 18 bases sitting between them. The CDR3 DNA is TGCAGCGTTGGGTCATACCGACAGGCGAATGGCTACACCTTC. Its translation: CSVGSYRQANGYTF.

This clonotype has a count of ten or more. J is TRBJ1-1 and V is TRBV7-3; D remains ambiguous. The CDR3 is made up of 13 amino acids. CDR1 and CDR2 from the germline V gene are SGHTA and FQGTGA. Trimming took 1 base from V and 5 from J, leaving 8 bases between them. The CDR3 DNA is TGTGCCAGCAGCTTAATGGTAGGAACTGAAGCTTTCTTT. Translated: CASSLMVGTEAFF.

This clonotype was detected many times. The rearrangement uses TRBV6-1 and TRBJ2-5, with D maybe TRBD2 (6 bases). This CDR3 region has 13 residues. The germline V gene has CDR1 MNHNS and CDR2 SASEGT. Trimming removed 1 base from V and 5 bases from J, with 8 bases in between. Here the CDR3 reads CASSEGLAETQYF. In DNA form, the CDR3 reads TGTGCCAGCAGTGAAGGTCTAGCGGAGACCCAGTACTTC.

This clonotype was observed at least ten times. The chain uses TRBV5-6 and TRBJ2-4; D might be TRBD1 (5 bases). CDR3 length equals 13 residues. Germline lookup yields CDR1 SGHDT and CDR2 YYEEEE. Deletions cut 3 bases from V and 8 bases from J, with 12 bases between. The DNA of the CDR3 is TGTGCCAGCAGCTGGTCGGAAGGGGACATTCAGTACTTC. It specifies CASSWSEGDIQYF. The full variable domain, with the rest looked up from reference TRBV5-6 and TRBJ2-4, is DAGVTQSPTHLIKTRGQQVTLRCSPKSGHDTVSWYQQALGQGPQFIFQYYEEEERQRGNFPDRFSGHQFPNYSSELNVNALLLGDSALYLCASSWSEGDIQYFGAGTRLSVL.